One sample yielded the 3 T cell receptor beta chains listed below, sequenced in a study of blood T cells in healthy people across ages. A second PCR, run for about 7 to 11 cycles, used a sample-barcoded 5' primer plus a J-beta primer mix. TCRdb re-derived calls from the 5' RACE reads in MiXCR, one entry per CDR3 protein. Of fewer than 2 million distinct CDR3 sequences listed, about two fifths are singletons. The sequenced material came from blood. These receptors originate from a human donor in good health.

This clonotype was counted many times. The rearrangement links TRBV27 to TRBJ2-7; no clear D. The CDR3 sequence is 13 residues long. V was trimmed by 8 bases and J by 2 bases, leaving 13 bases between them. The V gene's germline CDR1 is MNHEY and CDR2 SMNVEV (reference sequence). The CDR3 region is CASSVAGAYEQYF. The CDR3 coding sequence is TGTGCCAGCTCGGTGGCAGGAGCCTACGAGCAGTACTTC.

The genes are TRBV6-5 and TRBJ2-1; 8 positions agree with TRBD2. Germline assignment: CDR1 MNHEY and CDR2 SVGAGI. V trimming: 3 bases; J trimming: 9 bases; junction bases outside the gene matches: 13. This CDR3 spans 16 amino acids. As DNA, the CDR3 is TGTGCCAGCAGTTATGGGAAGCCGGGGGGGCAAGGTGAGCAGTTCTTC. Protein: CASSYGKPGGQGEQFF.

The chain links TRBV24-1 to TRBJ2-3; 7 bases map to TRBD2. Trimming at V came to 10 bases and at J to 2 bases, leaving 8 bases not matched to a gene. The CDR3 has 14 residues. In germline, CDR1 is KGHDR, CDR2 SFDVKD. The CDR3 spells CATRAGDPTDTQYF. In DNA, the CDR3 is TGTGCCACGCGCGCGGGGGACCCCACAGATACGCAGTATTTT.